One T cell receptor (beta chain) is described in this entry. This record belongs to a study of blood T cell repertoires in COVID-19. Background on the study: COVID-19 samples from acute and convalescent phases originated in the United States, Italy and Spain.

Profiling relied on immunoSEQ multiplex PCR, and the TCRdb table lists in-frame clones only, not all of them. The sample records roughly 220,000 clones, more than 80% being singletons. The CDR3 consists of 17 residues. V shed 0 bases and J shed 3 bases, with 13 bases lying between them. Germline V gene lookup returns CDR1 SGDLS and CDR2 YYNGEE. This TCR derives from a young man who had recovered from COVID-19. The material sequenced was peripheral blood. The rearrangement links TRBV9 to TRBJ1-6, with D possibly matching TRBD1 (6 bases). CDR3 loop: CASSVATGHSYNSPLHF. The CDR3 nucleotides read TGTGCCAGCAGCGTAGCTACGGGACACAGCTATAATTCACCCCTCCACTTT.